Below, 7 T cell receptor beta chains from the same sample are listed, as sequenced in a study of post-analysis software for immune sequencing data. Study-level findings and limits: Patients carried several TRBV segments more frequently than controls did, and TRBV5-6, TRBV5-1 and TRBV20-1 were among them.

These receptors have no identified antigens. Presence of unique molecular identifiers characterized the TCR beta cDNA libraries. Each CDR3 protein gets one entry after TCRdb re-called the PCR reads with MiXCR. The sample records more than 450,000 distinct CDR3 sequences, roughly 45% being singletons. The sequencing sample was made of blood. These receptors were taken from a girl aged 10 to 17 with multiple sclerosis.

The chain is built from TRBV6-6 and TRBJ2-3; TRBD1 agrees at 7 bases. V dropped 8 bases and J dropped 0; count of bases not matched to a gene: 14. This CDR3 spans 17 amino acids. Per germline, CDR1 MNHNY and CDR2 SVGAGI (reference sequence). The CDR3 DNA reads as TGTGCCAGCCGGTCAACAGGGGTTCGAGGAAGCACAGATACGCAGTATTTT. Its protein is CASRSTGVRGSTDTQYF.

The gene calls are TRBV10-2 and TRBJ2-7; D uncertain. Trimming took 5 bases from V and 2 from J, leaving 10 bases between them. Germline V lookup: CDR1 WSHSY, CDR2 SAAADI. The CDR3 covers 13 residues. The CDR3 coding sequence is TGCGCCAGCAGTCTACAGATTCCCTACGAGCAGTACTTC. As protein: CASSLQIPYEQYF.

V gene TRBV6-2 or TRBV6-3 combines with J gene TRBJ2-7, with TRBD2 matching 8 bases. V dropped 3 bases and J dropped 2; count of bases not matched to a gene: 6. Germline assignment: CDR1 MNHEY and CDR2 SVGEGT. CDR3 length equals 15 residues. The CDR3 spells CASSYPAGAPYEQYF. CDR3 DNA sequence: TGTGCCAGCAGTTATCCAGCGGGAGCCCCCTACGAGCAGTACTTC.

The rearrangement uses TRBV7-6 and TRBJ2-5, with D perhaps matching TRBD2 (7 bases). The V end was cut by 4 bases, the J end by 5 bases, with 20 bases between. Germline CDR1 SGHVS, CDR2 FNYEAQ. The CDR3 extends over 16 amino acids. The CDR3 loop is CASSYGGGAGGETQYF. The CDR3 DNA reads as TGTGCCAGCAGCTATGGGGGGGGCGCCGGCGGGGAGACCCAGTACTTC.

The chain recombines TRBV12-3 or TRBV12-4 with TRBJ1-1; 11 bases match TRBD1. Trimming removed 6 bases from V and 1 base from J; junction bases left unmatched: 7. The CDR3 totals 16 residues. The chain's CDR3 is CASRKGTGGGNTEAFF. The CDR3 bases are TGTGCCAGCAGAAAAGGGACAGGGGGGGGGAACACTGAAGCTTTCTTT.

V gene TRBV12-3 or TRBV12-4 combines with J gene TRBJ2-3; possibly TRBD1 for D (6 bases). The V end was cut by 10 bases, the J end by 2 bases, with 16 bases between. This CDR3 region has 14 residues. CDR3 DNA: TGTGCCACCGGGGACAAATTATTCACAGATACGCAGTATTTT. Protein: CATGDKLFTDTQYF.

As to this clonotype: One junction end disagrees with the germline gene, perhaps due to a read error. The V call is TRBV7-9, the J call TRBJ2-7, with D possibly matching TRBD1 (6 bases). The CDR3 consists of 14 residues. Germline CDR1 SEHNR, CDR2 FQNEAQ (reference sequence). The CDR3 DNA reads TGCGCCTGCAGCTTATTGCCGGACAGCTACGAGCAGTACTTC. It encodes CACSLLPDSYEQYF.